This is a list of T cell receptor beta chains from one sample in a study of tumor and adjacent non-tumor tissue in lung cancer. TCRdb analysed the multiplex PCR reads with MiXCR anew, one entry per CDR3 protein. The sample lists 100,000 to 150,000 distinct CDR3 sequences; approximately 71% were seen once. The sample was lung tumor tissue. The source of these receptors is a man younger than 45 with non-small cell lung cancer. The CDR3 runs from the conserved cysteine through the conserved F or W. D genes are given only for firm matches. Rows may omit the clone size; those that give it use once, few, many or a size class.

size: many; length: 14; D: -; V: TRBV5-4; J: TRBJ2-7; CDR3: CASSLYGTGFEQYF; DNA: TGTGCCAGCAGCTTGTACGGGACCGGTTTCGAGCAGTACTTC
size: -; length: 11; D: -; V: TRBV5-6; J: TRBJ2-5; CDR3: CACSLLETQYF; DNA: TGTGCCTGCAGCTTGTTAGAGACCCAGTACTTT
size: -; length: 14; D: -; V: TRBV19; J: TRBJ1-4; CDR3: CASGGVATNEKLFF; DNA: TGTGCCAGTGGGGGGGTTGCAACTAATGAAAAACTGTTTTTT
size: many; length: 15; D: -; V: TRBV20-1; J: TRBJ1-2; CDR3: CSARPWGRDGGGYTF; DNA: TGCAGTGCTCGCCCATGGGGCAGGGACGGAGGTGGCTACACCTTC
size: -; length: 20; D: TRBD2; V: TRBV4-1; J: TRBJ2-5; CDR3: CAGSQQVPSGRVSGWETQYF; DNA: TGCGCCGGCAGCCAACAGGTGCCTAGCGGGAGGGTTAGTGGCTGGGAGACCCAGTACTTC
size: -; length: 14; D: TRBD2; V: TRBV11-2; J: TRBJ2-3; CDR3: CASSDPGLADTLYF; DNA: TGTGCCAGCAGCGATCCGGGACTAGCGGATACACTGTATTTT
size: -; length: 19; D: -; V: TRBV6-1; J: TRBJ2-7; CDR3: CASSGFIGGGTGTSYEQYF; DNA: TGTGCCAGCAGTGGTTTTATTGGCGGAGGCACGGGGACCTCCTACGAGCAGTACTTT
size: -; length: 16; D: TRBD2; V: TRBV14; J: TRBJ2-1; CDR3: CASSRGLAGVWNEQFF; DNA: TGTGCCAGCAGCCGCGGACTAGCGGGGGTATGGAATGAGCAGTTCTTC
size: -; length: 15; D: -; V: TRBV6-6; J: TRBJ2-3; CDR3: CASSHSAGGTDTQYF; DNA: TGTGCCAGCAGCCATTCCGCAGGCGGGACAGATACGCAGTATTTT
size: -; length: 14; D: -; V: TRBV4-1; J: TRBJ1-5; CDR3: CASSQEQGSQPQHF; DNA: TGCGCCAGCAGCCAAGAACAGGGTAGTCAACCCCAGCATTTT
size: -; length: 12; D: -; V: TRBV6-2/TRBV6-3; J: TRBJ2-3; CDR3: CASREGHQPQYF; DNA: TGTGCCAGCAGGGAGGGTCATCAACCCCAGTATTTT
size: -; length: 15; D: -; V: TRBV5-4; J: TRBJ2-3; CDR3: CASSSDGISTDTQYF; DNA: TGTGCCAGCAGCTCAGACGGGATTAGCACAGATACGCAGTATTTT
size: -; length: 15; D: -; V: TRBV11-2; J: TRBJ1-6; CDR3: CASSLRALVDSPLHF; DNA: TGTGCCAGCAGCTTACGGGCCCTTGTGGATTCACCCCTCCACTTT
size: -; length: 13; D: -; V: TRBV6-5; J: TRBJ1-6; CDR3: CTSSSYSKSPLHF; DNA: TGTACCAGCAGTTCTTACAGTAAATCACCCCTCCACTTT
size: -; length: 13; D: -; V: TRBV6-2/TRBV6-3; J: TRBJ1-1; CDR3: CASSSGENTEAFF; DNA: TGTGCCAGCAGTTCCGGGGAGAACACTGAAGCTTTCTTT
size: once; length: 15; D: -; V: TRBV6-5; J: TRBJ2-1; CDR3: CACSYPKWAGNEQFF; DNA: TGTGCCTGCAGTTACCCCAAGTGGGCTGGCAATGAGCAGTTCTTC
size: -; length: 14; D: TRBD2; V: TRBV20-1; J: TRBJ2-3; CDR3: CSALWGGGADTQYF; DNA: TGCAGTGCCCTCTGGGGCGGGGGAGCAGATACGCAGTATTTT
size: -; length: 14; D: TRBD2; V: TRBV12-3/TRBV12-4; J: TRBJ2-3; CDR3: CTSGLASLSDTQYF; DNA: TGTACCAGCGGACTAGCGAGTTTATCAGATACGCAGTATTTT
size: few; length: 15; D: -; V: TRBV18; J: TRBJ1-6; CDR3: CASSPGSGENSPLHF; DNA: TGTGCCAGCTCACCAGGGTCAGGGGAAAATTCACCCCTCCACTTT
size: -; length: 12; D: -; V: TRBV11-2; J: TRBJ2-7; CDR3: CVSSLVSYEQYF; DNA: TGTGTCAGCAGCTTAGTCTCCTACGAGCAATACTTC
size: -; length: 12; D: TRBD2; V: TRBV11-1; J: TRBJ2-1; CDR3: CASNFPGLASVF; DNA: TGCGCCAGCAACTTTCCGGGACTAGCCTCCGTCTTC
size: -; length: 16; D: TRBD2; V: TRBV4-1; J: TRBJ2-7; CDR3: CANSQVETGGTYEQYF; DNA: TGCGCCAACAGCCAAGTTGAGACGGGAGGTACGTACGAGCAATACTTC
size: many; length: 15; D: -; V: TRBV4-1; J: TRBJ1-4; CDR3: CASSQAWVGDEKLFF; DNA: TGCGCCAGCAGCCAAGCCTGGGTGGGGGATGAAAAACTGTTTTTT
size: -; length: 13; D: -; V: TRBV5-1; J: TRBJ2-5; CDR3: CASSRGLGETQYF; DNA: TGCGCCAGCAGCCGTGGCTTGGGGGAGACCCAGTACTTC
size: -; length: 15; D: -; V: TRBV5-4; J: TRBJ2-3; CDR3: CASSLAGSWADTQYF; DNA: TGTGCCAGCAGCTTGGCGGGGAGTTGGGCCGATACGCAGTATTTT
size: -; length: 12; D: -; V: TRBV7-3; J: TRBJ1-2; CDR3: CASSRGAYGYTF; DNA: TGTGCCAGCAGCCGCGGGGCCTATGGCTACACCTTC
size: -; length: 15; D: TRBD2; V: TRBV10-3; J: TRBJ2-4; CDR3: CAISDLAGVENIQYF; DNA: TGTGCCATCAGTGATCTAGCGGGGGTCGAAAACATTCAGTACTTC
size: once; length: 15; D: TRBD1; V: TRBV12-3/TRBV12-4; J: TRBJ2-4; CDR3: CASSVRDRVAEIHYF; DNA: TGTGCCAGCAGTGTCCGGGACAGAGTCGCAGAAATTCACTACTTC
size: -; length: 14; D: -; V: TRBV20-1; J: TRBJ1-3; CDR3: CSAYRPYSGNTIYF; DNA: TGCAGTGCTTACCGGCCCTACTCTGGAAACACCATATATTTT
size: -; length: 12; D: -; V: TRBV12-3/TRBV12-4; J: TRBJ1-4; CDR3: CASSQTNEKLFF; DNA: TGTGCCAGCAGTCAGACAAATGAAAAACTGTTTTTT
size: once; length: 16; D: TRBD2; V: TRBV20-1; J: TRBJ2-2; CDR3: CGARGISGGDAGELFF; DNA: TGCGGTGCTAGAGGTATTAGCGGGGGGGATGCCGGGGAGCTGTTTTTT
size: medium-sized; length: 14; D: TRBD1; V: TRBV11-3; J: TRBJ2-2; CDR3: CASRTGQGTGELFF; DNA: TGTGCCAGCAGGACCGGACAGGGCACCGGGGAGCTGTTTTTT
size: -; length: 14; D: -; V: TRBV20-1; J: TRBJ2-3; CDR3: CRARIAACTDTQYF; DNA: TGCCGTGCTAGGATAGCGGCATGCACGGATACGCAGTATTTT
size: -; length: 17; D: -; V: TRBV6-5; J: TRBJ2-6; CDR3: CASSSGGRIPGADVLTF; DNA: TGCGCCAGCAGTTCCGGTGGGAGAATACCTGGGGCCGACGTCCTGACTTTC
size: once; length: 13; D: TRBD1; V: TRBV20-1; J: TRBJ2-3; CDR3: CSAGQGITDTHYF; DNA: TGCAGTGCAGGACAGGGTATAACAGATACGCACTATTTT
size: many; length: 16; D: TRBD2; V: TRBV11-2; J: TRBJ2-3; CDR3: CASSSGGGGRSDTQYF; DNA: TGTGCCAGCAGCTCCGGGGGGGGGGGGCGGTCAGATACGCAGTATTTT
size: -; length: 16; D: -; V: TRBV7-9; J: TRBJ2-3; CDR3: CASSSLRGVATDTQYF; DNA: TGTGCCAGCAGCTCCCTCAGGGGGGTAGCAACAGATACGCAGTATTTT
size: many; length: 15; D: -; V: TRBV6-1; J: TRBJ1-2; CDR3: CASSEASGVLYGYTF; DNA: TGTGCCAGCAGTGAAGCTTCCGGGGTACTCTATGGCTACACCTTC
size: -; length: 15; D: -; V: TRBV10-2; J: TRBJ2-7; CDR3: CASSVVRQDQYEQYF; DNA: TGCGCCAGCAGTGTTGTCCGGCAGGATCAATACGAGCAGTACTTC
size: many; length: 13; D: -; V: TRBV12-3/TRBV12-4; J: TRBJ1-4; CDR3: CASRGVNNEKLFF; DNA: TGTGCCAGCAGGGGGGTGAATAATGAAAAACTGTTTTTT
size: many; length: 12; D: -; V: TRBV12-3/TRBV12-4; J: TRBJ2-1; CDR3: CASSLLGNEQFF; DNA: TGTGCCAGCAGTTTATTGGGCAATGAGCAGTTCTTC
size: many; length: 16; D: TRBD1; V: TRBV5-4; J: TRBJ2-1; CDR3: CASIENTGEIYNEQFF; DNA: TGTGCCAGCATCGAGAACACAGGGGAGATCTACAATGAGCAGTTCTTC
size: -; length: 13; D: -; V: TRBV20-1; J: TRBJ1-5; CDR3: CGARTGSNQPQHF; DNA: TGCGGTGCTAGGACGGGAAGCAATCAGCCCCAACATTTT
size: -; length: 15; D: -; V: TRBV11-3; J: TRBJ1-1; CDR3: CGSSTRDGSNAEAFF; DNA: TGTGGCAGCAGCACCAGAGACGGGTCGAACGCTGAAGCTTTCTTT
size: -; length: 12; D: -; V: TRBV29-1; J: TRBJ1-3; CDR3: CSVGTYGNTIYF; DNA: TGCAGCGTGGGGACATATGGAAACACCATATATTTT
size: medium-sized; length: 13; D: -; V: TRBV11-3; J: TRBJ1-3; CDR3: CASTTGSGNTIYF; DNA: TGTGCCAGCACCACTGGCTCTGGAAACACCATATATTTT
size: -; length: 11; D: -; V: TRBV20-1; J: TRBJ2-7; CDR3: CSSRSGHKQYF; DNA: TGCAGTTCTAGATCGGGACACAAGCAGTACTTC
size: -; length: 15; D: -; V: TRBV12-3/TRBV12-4; J: TRBJ1-3; CDR3: CAISRGEGIWNTIYF; DNA: TGTGCCATCAGTCGAGGGGAGGGGATCTGGAACACCATATATTTT
size: -; length: 14; D: -; V: TRBV6-5; J: TRBJ1-2; CDR3: CASRSAGSDYDYTF; DNA: TGTGCCAGCAGGTCGGCCGGCAGCGACTATGACTACACCTTC
size: -; length: 13; D: -; V: TRBV18; J: TRBJ2-3; CDR3: CASSPGELDTQYF; DNA: TGTGCCAGCTCACCCGGGGAATTGGATACGCAGTATTTT
size: -; length: 16; D: -; V: TRBV7-2; J: TRBJ2-7; CDR3: CASSLSLDVGPHEQYF; DNA: TGTGCCAGCAGCTTATCTTTGGACGTGGGTCCCCACGAGCAGTACTTC
size: -; length: 15; D: TRBD1; V: TRBV20-1; J: TRBJ1-6; CDR3: CSARDGDSGPGPHHF; DNA: TGCAGTGCTAGAGATGGGGACAGTGGGCCCGGACCCCACCACTTT
size: -; length: 16; D: -; V: TRBV6-5; J: TRBJ2-1; CDR3: CTSSRDGTPTYNEQFF; DNA: TGTACCAGCAGTCGTGACGGGACTCCCACCTACAATGAGCAGTTCTTC
size: few; length: 17; D: TRBD1; V: TRBV12-3/TRBV12-4; J: TRBJ1-5; CDR3: CASSSGSWTGVSQPQHF; DNA: TGTGCCAGCAGTTCCGGATCCTGGACAGGGGTCAGTCAGCCCCAGCATTTT
size: -; length: 14; D: TRBD2; V: TRBV11-2; J: TRBJ2-7; CDR3: CASSLGGRCNELYF; DNA: TGTGCCAGCAGCTTAGGCGGGAGATGCAACGAGCTGTACTTC